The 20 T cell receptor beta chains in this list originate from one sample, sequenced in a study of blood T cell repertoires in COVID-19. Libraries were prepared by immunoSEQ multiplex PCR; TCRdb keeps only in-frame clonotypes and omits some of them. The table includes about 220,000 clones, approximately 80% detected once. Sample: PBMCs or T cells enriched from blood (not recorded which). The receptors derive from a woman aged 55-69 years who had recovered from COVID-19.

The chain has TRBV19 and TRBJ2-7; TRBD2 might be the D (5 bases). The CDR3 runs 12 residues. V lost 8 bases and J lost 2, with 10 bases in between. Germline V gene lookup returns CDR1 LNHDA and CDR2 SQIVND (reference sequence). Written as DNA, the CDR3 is TGTGCCAGTGCCGGACTGACCTACGAGCAGTACTTC. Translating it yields CASAGLTYEQYF.

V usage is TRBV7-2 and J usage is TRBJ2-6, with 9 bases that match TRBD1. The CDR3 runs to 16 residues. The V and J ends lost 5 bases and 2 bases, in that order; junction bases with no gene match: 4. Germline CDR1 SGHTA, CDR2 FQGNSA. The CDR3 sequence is CASSPRQGAGANVLTF. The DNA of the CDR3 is TGTGCCAGCAGCCCAAGACAGGGGGCTGGGGCCAACGTCCTGACTTTC. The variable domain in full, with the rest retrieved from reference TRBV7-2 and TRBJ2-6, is GAGVSQSPSNKVTEKGKDVELRCDPISGHTALYWYRQSLGQGLEFLIYFQGNSAPDKSGLPSDRFSAERTGGSVSTLTIQRTQQEDSAVYLCASSPRQGAGANVLTFGAGSRLTVL.

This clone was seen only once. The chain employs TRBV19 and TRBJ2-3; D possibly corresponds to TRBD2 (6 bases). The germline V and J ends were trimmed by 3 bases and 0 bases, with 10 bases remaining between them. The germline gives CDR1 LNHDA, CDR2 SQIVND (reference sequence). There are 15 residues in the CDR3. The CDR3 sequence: CASSMASASTDTQYF. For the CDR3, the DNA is TGTGCCAGTAGTATGGCTAGCGCGAGCACAGATACGCAGTATTTT.

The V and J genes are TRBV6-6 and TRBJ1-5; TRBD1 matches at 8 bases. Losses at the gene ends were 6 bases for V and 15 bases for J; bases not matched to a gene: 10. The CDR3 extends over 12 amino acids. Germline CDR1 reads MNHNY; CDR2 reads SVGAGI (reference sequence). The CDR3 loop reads CASRPGQGMWHF. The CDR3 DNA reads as TGTGCCAGCAGACCTGGACAGGGAATGTGGCATTTT.

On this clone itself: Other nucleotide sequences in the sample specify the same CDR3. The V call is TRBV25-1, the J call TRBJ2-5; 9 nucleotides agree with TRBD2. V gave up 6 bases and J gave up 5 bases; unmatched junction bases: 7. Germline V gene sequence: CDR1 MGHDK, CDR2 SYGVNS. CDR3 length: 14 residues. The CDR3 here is CASRRGGPQETQYF. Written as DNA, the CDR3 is TGTGCCAGCAGGCGGGGGGGGCCTCAGGAGACCCAGTACTTC.

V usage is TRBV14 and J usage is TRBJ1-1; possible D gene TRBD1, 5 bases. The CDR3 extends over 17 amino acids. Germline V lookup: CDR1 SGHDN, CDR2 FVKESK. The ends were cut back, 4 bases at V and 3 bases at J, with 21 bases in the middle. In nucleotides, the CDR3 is TGTGCCAGCAGCCCGCAATTTGGACATGAAAGTGACACTGAAGCTTTCTTT. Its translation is CASSPQFGHESDTEAFF.

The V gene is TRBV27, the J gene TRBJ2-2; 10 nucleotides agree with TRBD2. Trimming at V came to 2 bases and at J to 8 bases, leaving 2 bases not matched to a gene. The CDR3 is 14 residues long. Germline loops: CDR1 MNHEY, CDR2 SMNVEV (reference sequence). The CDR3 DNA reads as TGTGCCAGCAGTTTACTAGCGGGGGCAGGGGAGCTGTTTTTT. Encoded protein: CASSLLAGAGELFF.

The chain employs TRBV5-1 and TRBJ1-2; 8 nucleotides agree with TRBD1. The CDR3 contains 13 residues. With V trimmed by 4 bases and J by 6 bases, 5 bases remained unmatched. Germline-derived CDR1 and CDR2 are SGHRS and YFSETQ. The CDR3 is CASSLRGLDGYTF. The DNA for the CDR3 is TGCGCCAGCAGCCTCAGGGGGCTTGATGGCTACACCTTC.

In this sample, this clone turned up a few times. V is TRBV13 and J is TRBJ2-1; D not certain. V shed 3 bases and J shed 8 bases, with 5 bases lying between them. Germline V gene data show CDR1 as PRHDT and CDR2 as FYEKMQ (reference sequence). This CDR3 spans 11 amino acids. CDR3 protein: CASSFTDEQFF. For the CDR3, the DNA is TGTGCCAGCAGCTTTACTGATGAGCAGTTCTTC.

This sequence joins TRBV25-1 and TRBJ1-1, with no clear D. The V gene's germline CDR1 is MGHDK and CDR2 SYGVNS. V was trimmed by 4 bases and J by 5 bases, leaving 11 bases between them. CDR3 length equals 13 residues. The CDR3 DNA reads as TGTGCCAGCAGTGGCAGGTTTTTGACTGAAGCTTTCTTT. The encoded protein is CASSGRFLTEAFF.

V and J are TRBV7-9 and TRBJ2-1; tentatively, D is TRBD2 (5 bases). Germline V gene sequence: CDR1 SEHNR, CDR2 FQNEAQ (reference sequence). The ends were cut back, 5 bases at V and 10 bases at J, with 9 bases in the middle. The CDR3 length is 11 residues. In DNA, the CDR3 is TGTGCCAGCAGCCCGGGAATGGAGCAGTTCTTC. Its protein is CASSPGMEQFF.

CDR3 nucleotide sequence: TGCGCCAGCAGTGACGGGAGAGCCGACGAGCAGTACTTC. Its protein product is CASSDGRADEQYF. V gene TRBV10-2 combines with J gene TRBJ2-7; possible D gene TRBD2, 6 bases. CDR3 size: 13 residues. Trimming shortened V by 3 bases and J by 5 bases, and 11 bases separated the two germline ends. In germline, CDR1 is WSHSY, CDR2 SAAADI.

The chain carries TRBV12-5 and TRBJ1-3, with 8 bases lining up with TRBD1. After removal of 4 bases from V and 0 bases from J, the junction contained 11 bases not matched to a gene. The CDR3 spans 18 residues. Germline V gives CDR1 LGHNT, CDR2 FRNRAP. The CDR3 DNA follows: TGTGCTAGTGGTTCTGACAGGGGCCCCGTAAGCTCTGGAAACACCATATATTTT. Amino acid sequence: CASGSDRGPVSSGNTIYF.

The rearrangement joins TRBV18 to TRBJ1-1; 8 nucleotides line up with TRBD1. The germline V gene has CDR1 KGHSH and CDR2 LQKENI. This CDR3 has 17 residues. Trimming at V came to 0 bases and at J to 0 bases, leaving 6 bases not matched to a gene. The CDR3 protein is CASSPPDRAKMNTEAFF. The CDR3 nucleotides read TGTGCCAGCTCACCACCGGACAGGGCGAAGATGAACACTGAAGCTTTCTTT.

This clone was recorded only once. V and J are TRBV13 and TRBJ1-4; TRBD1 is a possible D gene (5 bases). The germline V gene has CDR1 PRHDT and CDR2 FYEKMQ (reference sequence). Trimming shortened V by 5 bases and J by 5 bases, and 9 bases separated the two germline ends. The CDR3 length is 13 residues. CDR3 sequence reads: CASSIGGNEKLFF. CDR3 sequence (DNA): TGTGCCAGCAGCATCGGGGGAAATGAAAAACTGTTTTTT.

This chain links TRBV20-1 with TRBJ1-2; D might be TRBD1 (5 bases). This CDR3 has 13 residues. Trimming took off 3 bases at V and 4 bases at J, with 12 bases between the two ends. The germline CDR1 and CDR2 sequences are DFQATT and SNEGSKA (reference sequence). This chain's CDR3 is CSASEQDRYGYTF. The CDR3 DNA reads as TGCAGTGCTAGTGAACAGGACCGCTATGGCTACACCTTC.

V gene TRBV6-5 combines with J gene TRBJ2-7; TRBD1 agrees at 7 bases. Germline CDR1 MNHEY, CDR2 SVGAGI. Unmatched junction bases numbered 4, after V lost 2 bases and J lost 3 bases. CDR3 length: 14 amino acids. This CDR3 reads CASSYVGDSYEQYF. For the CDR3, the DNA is TGTGCCAGCAGTTACGTGGGGGACAGCTACGAGCAGTACTTC.

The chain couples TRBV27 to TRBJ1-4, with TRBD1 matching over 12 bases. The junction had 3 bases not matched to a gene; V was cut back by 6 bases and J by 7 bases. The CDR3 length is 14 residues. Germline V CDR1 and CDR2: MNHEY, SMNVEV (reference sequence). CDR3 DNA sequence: TGTGCCAGCAGAGGGACAGGGGGCGGTGAAAAACTGTTTTTT. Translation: CASRGTGGGEKLFF.

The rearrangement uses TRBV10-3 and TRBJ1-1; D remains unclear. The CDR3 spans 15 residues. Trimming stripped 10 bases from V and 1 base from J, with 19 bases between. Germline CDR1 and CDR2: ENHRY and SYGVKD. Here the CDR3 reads CATTSREVQNTEAFF. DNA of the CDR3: TGTGCCACCACTTCCCGGGAGGTCCAGAACACTGAAGCTTTCTTT.

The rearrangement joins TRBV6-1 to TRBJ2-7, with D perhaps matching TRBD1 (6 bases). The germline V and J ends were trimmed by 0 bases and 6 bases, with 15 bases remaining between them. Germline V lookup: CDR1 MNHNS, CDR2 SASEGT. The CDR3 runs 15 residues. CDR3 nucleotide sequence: TGTGCCAGCAGTGAAGCCGGGACAAGGCTGTCCGAGCAGTACTTC. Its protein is CASSEAGTRLSEQYF.